This TCR beta chain is from a study of T cells in Graves' hyperthyroidism and ophthalmopathy. Study conclusions and caveats: A 13 V-J signature model discriminated ophthalmopathy versus stable hyperthyroidism.

The CDR3 extends over 15 amino acids. Concerning this clonotype itself: Its cognate antigen is unknown.

There were TCR beta CDR3 regions amplified from RNA transcripts. A set of HTBI primers served as the primers for a first-round RT-PCR of the TCR CDR3. TCRdb reprocessed the multiplex PCR reads with MiXCR, giving one entry per CDR3 protein. This table has roughly 500,000 distinct CDR3 sequences, 46% appearing once. Uncontrolled infection, other autoimmune disease, pregnancy and lactation each barred patients from inclusion. Orbital computed tomography, thyroid ultrasound, serum thyroxine and TRAb, and clinical symptoms together informed the diagnoses. This TCR was recovered from an adult woman with Graves' disease, either hyperthyroidism or ophthalmopathy (not recorded which). Sequences were obtained from peripheral blood or thyroid tissue (not recorded which). The V call is TRBV12-3 or TRBV12-4, the J call TRBJ2-5, with 10 nucleotides matching TRBD1. Gene TRBJ2-7 matches the end of the DNA better, so the J call may be wrong. The CDR3 spells CASSLWTGGPHEQYF. CDR3 bases: TGTGCCAGCAGTTTGTGGACAGGGGGTCCCCACGAGCAGTACTTC.